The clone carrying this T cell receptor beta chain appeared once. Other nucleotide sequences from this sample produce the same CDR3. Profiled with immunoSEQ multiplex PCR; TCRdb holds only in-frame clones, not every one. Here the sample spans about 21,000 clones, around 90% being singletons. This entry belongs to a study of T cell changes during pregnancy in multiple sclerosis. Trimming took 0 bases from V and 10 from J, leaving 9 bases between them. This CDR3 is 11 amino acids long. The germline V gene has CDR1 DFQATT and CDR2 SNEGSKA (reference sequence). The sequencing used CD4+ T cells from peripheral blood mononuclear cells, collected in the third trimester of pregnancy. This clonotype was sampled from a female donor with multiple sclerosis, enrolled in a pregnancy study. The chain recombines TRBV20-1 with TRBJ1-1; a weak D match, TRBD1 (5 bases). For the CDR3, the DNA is TGCAGTGCTAGAGATCGCGGGGGAGCTTTCTTT. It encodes CSARDRGGAFF.